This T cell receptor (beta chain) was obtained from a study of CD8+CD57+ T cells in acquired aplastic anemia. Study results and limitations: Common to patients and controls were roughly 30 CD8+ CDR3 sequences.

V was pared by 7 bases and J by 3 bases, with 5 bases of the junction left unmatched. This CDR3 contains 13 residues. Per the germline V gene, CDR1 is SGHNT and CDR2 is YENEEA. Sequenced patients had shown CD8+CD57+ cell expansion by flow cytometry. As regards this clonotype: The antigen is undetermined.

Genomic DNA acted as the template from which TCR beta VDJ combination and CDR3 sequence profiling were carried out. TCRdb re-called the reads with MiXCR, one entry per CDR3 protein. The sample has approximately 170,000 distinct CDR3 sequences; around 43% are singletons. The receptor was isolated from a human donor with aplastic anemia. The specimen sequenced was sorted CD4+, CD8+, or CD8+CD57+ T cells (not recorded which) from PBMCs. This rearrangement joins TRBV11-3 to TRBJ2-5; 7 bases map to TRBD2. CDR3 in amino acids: CASTSGGEETQYF. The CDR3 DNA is TGTGCCAGCACTAGCGGTGGGGAAGAGACCCAGTACTTC.